This T cell receptor (beta chain) was retrieved from a study of blood T cell repertoires in COVID-19. Across the study: The United States, Italy and Spain were the sources of the acute and convalescent COVID-19 samples. PBMCs, B-cell-depleted T cells, or T cells were the source of the cDNA or gDNA that made up the material.

Authors' data handling: Amplification from reference gene primers served as the basis for estimated nucleated cell counts. Produced via immunoSEQ multiplex PCR; TCRdb's table is partial and in-frame only. The V and J calls and the clone size are those of that table, but D and trimming were determined from the DNA. The repertoire has 140,000 to 150,000 clones, about 86% of them found once; the top ten carry more than 6.5%. The junction had 8 bases not matched to a gene; V was cut back by 4 bases and J by 8 bases. The germline V gene has CDR1 MNHNY and CDR2 SVGAGI (reference sequence). The CDR3 runs to 15 residues.

V is TRBV6-6 and J is TRBJ2-7; 13 positions match TRBD2. The sequence was collected from a human donor in a cohort sampled during active COVID-19. Sequenced sample: peripheral blood. Here the CDR3 DNA reads TGTGCCAGCAGTTCCCGGACTAGCGGGAGTGTTCAGCAGTACTTC. Amino acid sequence: CASSSRTSGSVQQYF.